The 10 T cell receptor beta chains below all came from one sample that was sequenced in a study of blood T cell repertoires in COVID-19. The method was immunoSEQ multiplex PCR; TCRdb's version includes in-frame clones alone and lacks a portion of them. Of around 24,000 clones listed, over 70% are singletons. Input material: peripheral blood. Receptors originate from a man aged 45-60 years with active or convalescent COVID-19.

This sequence joins TRBV19 and TRBJ2-7; D perhaps matches TRBD2 (5 bases). V was cut by 4 bases and J by 0 bases, with 10 bases left in between. In germline, CDR1 is LNHDA, CDR2 SQIVND (reference sequence). The CDR3 has 14 amino acids. CDR3 nucleotide sequence: TGTGCCAGTAGTAAGGGTCTAGCCTCCTACGAGCAGTACTTC. Amino acids: CASSKGLASYEQYF.

This rearrangement joins TRBV4-1 to TRBJ2-1, with D maybe TRBD1 (5 bases). CDR3 length: 15 amino acids. Trimming took 3 bases from V and 4 from J, leaving 13 bases between them. Germline V gene lookup returns CDR1 MGHRA and CDR2 YSYEKL. CDR3 in DNA: TGCGCCAGCAGCCAGGACACATGGGCTTACAATGAGCAGTTCTTC. Translation: CASSQDTWAYNEQFF.

This chain uses TRBV6-1 with TRBJ1-6; the match to TRBD1 covers 11 bases. The germline V gene encodes CDR1 MNHNS and CDR2 SASEGT. Trimming removed 1 base from V and 10 bases from J; junction bases left unmatched: 0. The CDR3 runs to 14 residues. The CDR3 DNA is TGTGCCAGCAGTGAAGGGACAGGGGGCTCACCCCTCCACTTT. Amino acids: CASSEGTGGSPLHF.

The chain is built from TRBV6-5 and TRBJ1-2, with D possibly TRBD1 on 6 matching bases. In germline, CDR1 is MNHEY, CDR2 SVGAGI. V shed 2 bases and J shed 3 bases, with 10 bases lying between them. The CDR3 covers 14 residues. This CDR3 reads CASSYTQGYYGYTF. The DNA of the CDR3 is TGTGCCAGCAGTTACACACAGGGTTACTATGGCTACACCTTC.

The rearrangement links TRBV6-5 to TRBJ1-1; the D is unclear. The germline V gene encodes CDR1 MNHEY and CDR2 SVGAGI. Between the trimmed V and J ends, which lost 4 bases and 3 bases, there was a span of 9 bases. This CDR3 region has 13 residues. CDR3 region: CASSFLGDTEAFF. The CDR3 nucleotides read TGTGCCAGCAGTTTTCTGGGAGACACTGAAGCTTTCTTT.

In regard to this clone: The junction departs from germline at one end; a sequencing error may be responsible. The chain joins TRBV7-7 to TRBJ2-5, with a tentative D call TRBD1 (6 bases). CDR3 length: 15 amino acids. The germline V gene encodes CDR1 SSHAT and CDR2 FNYEAQ (reference sequence). This CDR3 reads CASSAQGSGSETQYF. CDR3 nucleotides: TGTGCTAGCAGCGCACAGGGTTCGGGGTCGGAGACCCAGTACTTC.

This chain's CDR3 is CASSLGRGPSYGYTF. CDR3 nucleotide sequence: TGTGCCAGCAGCTTAGGGAGGGGGCCTAGCTATGGCTACACCTTC. The gene calls are TRBV7-2 and TRBJ1-2, with 7 bases aligning to TRBD1. The CDR3 covers 15 residues. V was pared by 1 base and J by 4 bases, with 6 bases of the junction left unmatched. Germline V gives CDR1 SGHTA, CDR2 FQGNSA.

The genes are TRBV9 and TRBJ2-1, with 8 positions matching TRBD2. The ends lost 2 bases at V and 3 bases at J; junction bases unmatched: 10. This CDR3 comprises 17 residues. The germline V gene has CDR1 SGDLS and CDR2 YYNGEE. The DNA of the CDR3 is TGTGCCAGCAGCGTCCACGACCCGGGAGGGTACTACAATGAGCAGTTCTTC. Protein sequence: CASSVHDPGGYYNEQFF.

V and J are TRBV11-2 and TRBJ1-1, with D unresolved. The CDR3 consists of 12 residues. V was trimmed by 5 bases and J by 5 bases, leaving 9 bases between them. The germline V gene encodes CDR1 SGHAT and CDR2 FQNNGV. As DNA, the CDR3 is TGTGCCAGCAGCCCCGATCGGACTGAAGCTTTCTTT. Residues: CASSPDRTEAFF.

This rearrangement joins TRBV13 to TRBJ1-4; 8 bases fit TRBD1. Trimming cost V 7 bases and J 9 bases; bases outside gene matches: 10. This CDR3 region has 14 residues. The germline V gene encodes CDR1 PRHDT and CDR2 FYEKMQ (reference sequence). CDR3 protein: CASTRRQGAKKLFF. The DNA of the CDR3 is TGTGCCAGCACCCGTAGGCAGGGGGCAAAAAAACTGTTTTTT.